The rows below give T cell receptor beta chains drawn from one sample of a study of control samples from healthy donors and cancer patients. Measured with immunoSEQ multiplex PCR; TCRdb has only the in-frame clones, and not every one. Here the sample spans 80,000 to 100,000 clones, approximately 81% being singletons. Specimen: blood. The receptors derive from a woman in her twenties or thirties in good health. The CDR3 runs from the conserved cysteine through the conserved F or W. Size is stated for part of the rows, as once, few or many counts, or as a class when the clone is expanded.

V gene,CDR3 length,clone size,CDR3 protein
TRBV6-2/TRBV6-3,16,.,CASSRRVSDRWNEQFF
TRBV6-5,14,.,CASSYSMGVYEQYF
TRBV4-3,14,.,CASSQGTGGYGYTF
TRBV14,16,once,CASSQGAGGSYNEQFF
TRBV2,15,.,CASRAGLESTDTQYF
TRBV5-4,11,once,CASSGHYGYTF
TRBV11-3,13,.,CASSPDSSYEQYF
TRBV6-5,12,.,CASTLLRGEAFF
TRBV2,15,.,CASMGPSTRTGELFF
TRBV27,13,.,CASSLRTNYGYTF
TRBV11-2,15,.,CASSYTGTKSYEQYF
TRBV9,15,.,CASSVGSGSGETQYF
TRBV5-4,14,.,CASSLGPFSETQYF
TRBV5-4,17,once,CASSAGRGIQGVPEAFF
TRBV6-2/TRBV6-3,15,once,CASSSHRGWQETQYF
TRBV9,14,.,CASSVAGGPDTQYF
TRBV5-1,15,.,CASSSGISGANVLTF
TRBV30,20,.,CACGTGGKTGFSLSGNTIYF
TRBV5-8,15,.,CASSLERVSTDTQYF
TRBV30,13,.,CAWSLSRAEKLFF
TRBV7-6,15,.,CASSSGRGSGNTIYF
TRBV15,13,.,CATSRDVWQPQHF
TRBV18,13,.,CASSLQMNTEAFF
TRBV12-5,14,.,CASGLVLGGSPLHF
TRBV5-1,15,.,CASSLRRGGLDEQFF
TRBV6-6,17,.,CASSRGYTRSGANVLTF